This is a list of T cell receptor beta chains from one sample in a study of blood T cell repertoires in COVID-19. Method: immunoSEQ multiplex PCR; TCRdb's copy keeps in-frame clones and lacks some. Here the sample spans about 110,000 clones, over 60% being singletons. Sequenced input: peripheral blood. The receptors come from an elderly man with COVID-19, enrolled during active disease. The CDR3 runs from the conserved cysteine through the conserved F or W. A D gene is named only where the DNA matches it firmly. Rows may omit the clone size; those that give it use once, few, many or a size class.

J gene: TRBJ1-6
V gene: TRBV3-1/TRBV3-2
clone size: once
D gene: .
CDR3 protein: CASSPRERGYSPLHF
CDR3 DNA: TGTGCCAGCAGCCCCCGGGAGAGGGGTTATTCACCCCTCCACTTT

J gene: TRBJ2-3
V gene: TRBV19
clone size: .
D gene: TRBD1
CDR3 protein: CASSGTGGDTQYF
CDR3 DNA: TGTGCCAGTAGTGGCACAGGGGGCGATACGCAGTATTTT

J gene: TRBJ2-5
V gene: TRBV9
clone size: .
D gene: TRBD2
CDR3 protein: CASSVDETSSIWETQYF
CDR3 DNA: TGTGCCAGCAGCGTAGATGAGACTAGCTCTATATGGGAGACCCAGTACTTC

J gene: TRBJ1-2
V gene: TRBV7-2
clone size: few
D gene: .
CDR3 protein: CASSPLAGSNYGYTF
CDR3 DNA: TGTGCCAGCAGCCCCCTGGCAGGGTCTAACTATGGCTACACCTTC

J gene: TRBJ2-7
V gene: TRBV9
clone size: .
D gene: .
CDR3 protein: CASSPQGLSYEQYF
CDR3 DNA: TGTGCCAGCAGCCCCCAGGGTCTCTCCTACGAGCAGTACTTC

J gene: TRBJ2-7
V gene: TRBV6-1
clone size: .
D gene: TRBD2
CDR3 protein: CASSELAGGNEQYF
CDR3 DNA: TGTGCCAGCAGTGAACTAGCGGGAGGGAACGAGCAGTACTTC

J gene: TRBJ1-1
V gene: TRBV7-8
clone size: .
D gene: .
CDR3 protein: CASSLDRGRKTEAFF
CDR3 DNA: TGTGCCAGCAGCTTAGACCGGGGAAGGAAGACTGAAGCTTTCTTT

J gene: TRBJ1-1
V gene: TRBV29-1
clone size: .
D gene: TRBD1
CDR3 protein: CSARDSTEAFF
CDR3 DNA: TGCAGCGCCCGGGACAGCACTGAAGCTTTCTTT

J gene: TRBJ2-7
V gene: TRBV28
clone size: .
D gene: .
CDR3 protein: CASSLPFYEQYF
CDR3 DNA: TGTGCCAGCAGTCTCCCCTTCTACGAGCAGTACTTC

J gene: TRBJ2-5
V gene: TRBV7-9
clone size: few
D gene: TRBD2
CDR3 protein: CASSPRGGNNQETQYF
CDR3 DNA: TGTGCCAGCAGCCCTCGGGGGGGCAACAACCAAGAGACCCAGTACTTC

J gene: TRBJ1-1
V gene: TRBV27
clone size: .
D gene: TRBD1
CDR3 protein: CASRLLGQGPDTEAFF
CDR3 DNA: TGTGCCAGCAGATTATTAGGACAGGGTCCCGACACTGAAGCTTTCTTT

J gene: TRBJ1-6
V gene: TRBV6-2/TRBV6-3
clone size: .
D gene: TRBD1
CDR3 protein: CASSWDRSEGSYNSPLHF
CDR3 DNA: TGTGCCAGCAGCTGGGACAGGTCGGAGGGCTCCTATAATTCACCCCTCCACTTT

J gene: TRBJ1-1
V gene: TRBV29-1
clone size: .
D gene: TRBD1
CDR3 protein: CSVSDRGGLLNTEAFF
CDR3 DNA: TGCAGCGTCAGTGACAGGGGGGGTCTTTTGAACACTGAAGCTTTCTTT

J gene: TRBJ2-7
V gene: TRBV5-6
clone size: .
D gene: TRBD2
CDR3 protein: CASSLGTGGPREQYF
CDR3 DNA: TGTGCCAGCAGCTTGGGTACGGGAGGGCCGCGGGAGCAGTACTTC

J gene: TRBJ2-7
V gene: TRBV4-1
clone size: .
D gene: TRBD1
CDR3 protein: CASSRTGYGEQYF
CDR3 DNA: TGCGCCAGCAGCCGGACAGGCTACGGCGAGCAGTACTTC

J gene: TRBJ1-1
V gene: TRBV20-1
clone size: .
D gene: TRBD1
CDR3 protein: CSASQGIEAFF
CDR3 DNA: TGCAGTGCCTCACAGGGGATAGAAGCTTTCTTT

J gene: TRBJ1-4
V gene: TRBV6-5
clone size: few
D gene: TRBD1
CDR3 protein: CASSSGTDNEKLFF
CDR3 DNA: TGTGCCAGCAGTTCCGGGACAGATAATGAAAAACTGTTTTTT

J gene: TRBJ1-6
V gene: TRBV25-1
clone size: .
D gene: TRBD1
CDR3 protein: CASRTGTGGSPLHF
CDR3 DNA: TGTGCCAGCAGGACGGGGACAGGGGGTTCACCCCTCCACTTT

J gene: TRBJ2-5
V gene: TRBV7-3
clone size: .
D gene: TRBD2
CDR3 protein: CASSPRASGRVETQYF
CDR3 DNA: TGTGCCAGCAGCCCACGGGCTAGCGGGAGGGTAGAGACCCAGTACTTC

J gene: TRBJ2-3
V gene: TRBV7-7
clone size: .
D gene: TRBD2
CDR3 protein: CASSRRLAADTQYF
CDR3 DNA: TGTGCTAGCAGCCGTAGACTAGCTGCAGATACGCAGTATTTT

J gene: TRBJ1-1
V gene: TRBV7-2
clone size: once
D gene: .
CDR3 protein: CASSPLAGGNTEAFF
CDR3 DNA: TGTGCCAGCAGCCCTTTGGCGGGCGGAAACACTGAAGCTTTCTTT

J gene: TRBJ1-1
V gene: TRBV28
clone size: .
D gene: .
CDR3 protein: CASSLSRSTEAFF
CDR3 DNA: TGTGCCAGCAGTTTAAGCCGGAGTACTGAAGCTTTCTTT

J gene: TRBJ2-7
V gene: TRBV5-4
clone size: .
D gene: TRBD2
CDR3 protein: CASGGAGLAGFEQYF
CDR3 DNA: TGTGCCAGCGGAGGCGCGGGACTAGCGGGATTCGAGCAGTACTTC

J gene: TRBJ1-1
V gene: TRBV29-1
clone size: .
D gene: TRBD1
CDR3 protein: CSVARAGQGGTEAFF
CDR3 DNA: TGCAGCGTCGCTCGAGCGGGACAGGGGGGCACTGAAGCTTTCTTT

J gene: TRBJ1-4
V gene: TRBV27
clone size: .
D gene: .
CDR3 protein: CASSYRDPTNEKLFF
CDR3 DNA: TGTGCCAGCAGTTACAGGGACCCAACTAATGAAAAACTGTTTTTT

J gene: TRBJ1-5
V gene: TRBV19
clone size: .
D gene: .
CDR3 protein: CASSSSPGGSNQPQHF
CDR3 DNA: TGTGCCAGTAGTAGCTCGCCGGGTGGGTCGAATCAGCCCCAGCATTTT

J gene: TRBJ1-2
V gene: TRBV20-1
clone size: .
D gene: .
CDR3 protein: CSATRVSGYTF
CDR3 DNA: TGCAGTGCTACCAGGGTGAGCGGCTACACCTTC

J gene: TRBJ2-4
V gene: TRBV28
clone size: .
D gene: TRBD1
CDR3 protein: CASSPDRVTKNIQYF
CDR3 DNA: TGTGCCAGCAGTCCGGACAGGGTTACCAAAAACATTCAGTACTTC

J gene: TRBJ2-5
V gene: TRBV7-9
clone size: .
D gene: TRBD1
CDR3 protein: CASSPGQGRETQYF
CDR3 DNA: TGTGCCAGCAGCCCGGGACAGGGCAGGGAGACCCAGTACTTC

J gene: TRBJ1-2
V gene: TRBV5-6
clone size: .
D gene: TRBD1
CDR3 protein: CASSLAHRGMDYGYTF
CDR3 DNA: TGTGCCAGCAGCTTGGCCCACAGGGGAATGGACTATGGCTACACCTTC

J gene: TRBJ2-3
V gene: TRBV28
clone size: .
D gene: TRBD1
CDR3 protein: CASRPQGAHPDTQYF
CDR3 DNA: TGTGCCAGCAGGCCCCAGGGGGCGCATCCAGATACGCAGTATTTT

J gene: TRBJ1-5
V gene: TRBV19
clone size: many
D gene: .
CDR3 protein: CASSIYGVGNQPQHF
CDR3 DNA: TGTGCCAGTAGTATCTATGGTGTAGGCAATCAGCCCCAGCATTTT

J gene: TRBJ2-7
V gene: TRBV24-1
clone size: .
D gene: TRBD1
CDR3 protein: CATSDRDRGQYF
CDR3 DNA: TGTGCCACCAGTGACCGAGACAGGGGCCAGTACTTC